These T cell receptor beta chains were read from a single sample in a study of T cell responses to AZD1222 COVID-19 vaccine. TCRdb's table, derived via immunoSEQ multiplex PCR, lists solely in-frame clones and lacks some. The sample holds 130,000 to 150,000 clones, roughly 86% seen once. Sequences were derived from peripheral blood, sampled 28 days after the second AZD1222 dose. These receptors all stem from an adult who received the AZD1222 COVID-19 vaccine. The CDR3 runs from the conserved cysteine through the conserved F or W. A D gene is named only where the DNA matches it firmly. Clone sizes are given selectively: once, few, many, or a class where the clone is expanded.

j_call cdr3_length clone_size d_call v_call cdr3_aa cdr3_nt
TRBJ2-7 12 - - TRBV3-1/TRBV3-2 CASRFGSYEQYF TGTGCCAGCAGGTTCGGGTCCTACGAGCAGTACTTC
TRBJ1-6 15 few TRBD1 TRBV7-2 CASHESPGGNSPLHF TGTGCCAGCCATGAGAGCCCAGGGGGAAATTCACCCCTCCACTTT
TRBJ2-7 14 - - TRBV6-7 CASSPGPLPYEQYF TGTGCCAGCAGTCCCGGGCCACTCCCCTACGAGCAGTACTTC
TRBJ2-7 11 - - TRBV19 CASRVGAEQYF TGTGCCAGTAGAGTCGGGGCCGAGCAGTACTTC
TRBJ2-3 14 - - TRBV19 CASTTGPNTDTQYF TGTGCCAGTACCACGGGGCCGAACACAGATACGCAGTATTTT
TRBJ1-2 14 - - TRBV10-3 CAISESDRGYGYTF TGTGCCATCAGTGAGTCGGACAGAGGGTATGGCTACACCTTC
TRBJ1-4 15 - - TRBV5-6 CASSSSRGTGEKLFF TGTGCCAGCAGCTCGTCGAGGGGTACTGGTGAAAAACTGTTTTTT
TRBJ1-6 14 - - TRBV6-5 CASSYGRNNSPLHF TGTGCCAGCAGTTACGGCAGGAACAATTCACCCCTCCACTTT
TRBJ2-6 16 - - TRBV19 CASSILASSGANVLTF TGTGCCAGTAGTATATTGGCGTCCTCTGGGGCCAACGTCCTGACTTTC
TRBJ1-1 15 - - TRBV19 CASSVPRGPNTEAFF TGTGCCAGTAGTGTCCCCCGGGGCCCGAACACTGAAGCTTTCTTT
TRBJ2-7 12 - - TRBV9 CASSVGGGEQYF TGTGCCAGCAGCGTAGGTGGAGGCGAGCAGTACTTC
TRBJ1-2 12 - TRBD1 TRBV29-1 CSVGGGGYGYTF TGCAGCGTTGGAGGGGGCGGCTATGGCTACACCTTC
TRBJ1-1 13 - TRBD1 TRBV4-1 CASSQAQGTEAFF TGCGCCAGCAGCCAAGCACAGGGGACTGAAGCTTTCTTT
TRBJ2-3 20 once TRBD2 TRBV10-2 CASSEWRGTGGPAGTDTQYF TGCGCCAGCAGTGAGTGGAGGGGGACGGGGGGGCCTGCCGGTACAGATACGCAGTATTTT
TRBJ1-1 17 - TRBD1 TRBV7-2 CASSFGSYRGLNTEAFF TGTGCCAGCAGCTTTGGGTCCTACAGGGGGCTGAACACTGAAGCTTTCTTT
TRBJ2-2 15 - TRBD2 TRBV4-2 CASSPSGSDTGELFF TGTGCCAGCAGCCCTAGCGGGAGCGACACCGGGGAGCTGTTTTTT
TRBJ2-5 14 - TRBD2 TRBV5-4 CASKLAGGQETQYF TGTGCCAGCAAACTAGCGGGGGGCCAAGAGACCCAGTACTTC
TRBJ2-5 13 once - TRBV3-1/TRBV3-2 CASSQEGGKTQYF TGTGCCAGCAGCCAAGAAGGAGGGAAGACCCAGTACTTC
TRBJ1-3 14 - TRBD1 TRBV6-4 CASSRQGQGNTIYF TGTGCCAGCAGTAGACAGGGGCAGGGAAACACCATATATTTT
TRBJ1-4 13 - - TRBV27 CASRPSGNEKLFF TGTGCCAGCAGGCCATCAGGGAATGAAAAACTGTTTTTT
TRBJ2-2 15 once TRBD2 TRBV5-1 CASSHSLALTGELFF TGCGCCAGCAGCCATTCACTAGCGCTCACCGGGGAGCTGTTTTTT
TRBJ1-3 14 - - TRBV28 CASRVTSSGNTIYF TGTGCCAGCAGAGTGACGAGCTCTGGAAACACCATATATTTT
TRBJ1-2 16 - - TRBV7-8 CASSLAEGSLSYGYTF TGTGCCAGCAGCTTAGCTGAGGGCAGCCTATCCTATGGCTACACCTTC
TRBJ1-5 15 - - TRBV11-2 CASSIRDGSNQPQHF TGTGCCAGCAGCATCCGGGACGGAAGCAATCAGCCCCAGCATTTT
TRBJ1-5 17 - - TRBV5-7 CANLNSSLDRRNQPQHF TGTGCCAACTTAAACTCGTCCTTAGACAGGCGTAATCAGCCCCAGCATTTT
TRBJ1-3 15 - TRBD1 TRBV30 CAWSTGGVPGNTIYF TGTGCCTGGAGTACAGGGGGCGTTCCGGGAAACACCATATATTTT
TRBJ2-5 12 - - TRBV28 CASSLSTVTQYF TGTGCCAGCAGTTTGTCGACCGTGACCCAGTACTTC
TRBJ1-2 13 once TRBD1 TRBV18 CASSPGQRNGYTF TGTGCCAGCTCACCGGGACAGCGTAATGGCTACACCTTC
TRBJ2-1 14 - TRBD1 TRBV28 CASSSPGQLNEQFF TGTGCCAGCAGCTCTCCGGGACAGTTGAATGAGCAGTTCTTC
TRBJ1-2 15 - TRBD1 TRBV6-5 CASRGTGQGFYGYTF TGTGCCAGCAGGGGGACGGGACAGGGGTTTTACGGCTACACCTTC
TRBJ2-7 15 - - TRBV7-9 CASSPRIAYSYEQYF TGTGCCAGCAGCCCAAGGATAGCGTATTCCTACGAGCAGTACTTC
TRBJ1-2 13 - - TRBV29-1 CSVYPGATQGYTF TGCAGCGTTTACCCGGGGGCGACCCAGGGCTACACCTTC
TRBJ2-7 15 - TRBD2 TRBV5-4 CASSEGLAGGYEQYF TGTGCCAGCAGCGAGGGACTAGCGGGTGGATACGAGCAGTACTTC
TRBJ1-5 16 - - TRBV4-1 CASSHRAGSGNQPQHF TGCGCCAGCAGCCATCGTGCCGGGAGCGGGAATCAGCCCCAGCATTTT
TRBJ2-3 15 - - TRBV6-5 CASSSPRTPAGTQYF TGTGCCAGCAGCTCTCCGAGGACTCCCGCCGGAACGCAGTATTTT